This record concerns one TCR beta chain sequence. V shed 1 base, J shed 7 bases, and the junction held 6 bases outside the gene matches. The germline V gene has CDR1 LGHNA and CDR2 YNFKEQ. The CDR3 length is 15 residues. Peripheral blood came from all dose cohorts at three timepoints. Sequencing used immunoSEQ multiplex PCR; TCRdb keeps in-frame clones, though not all of them. The table lists approximately 62,000 clones, nearly 90% of them singletons. The sample is drawn from a study of OX40 agonist ivuxolimab in advanced cancers. Study in general: Patients received the agonistic anti-OX40 (CD134) antibody ivuxolimab. Dose-escalation subjects each had hepatocellular carcinoma, melanoma, renal cell or head and neck cancer. Patients were roughly 87% male with ages about 23 to 79, mean 60.

The sample in question was CD4+ or CD8+ T cells sorted from blood, obtained in a trial of the OX40 agonist ivuxolimab. The chain links TRBV4-2 to TRBJ2-1, with 8 bases aligning to TRBD2. This TCR derives from an adult with an advanced solid tumor such as melanoma, head and neck, liver or kidney cancer. CDR3 sequence (DNA): TGTGCCAGCAGCCAAGCAGCGGGAGCGGTAAATGAGCAGTTCTTC. It specifies CASSQAAGAVNEQFF.